Below are 17 T cell receptor beta chains sequenced from a single sample in a study of graft-versus-host responses after intestinal transplantation. These receptors have no known antigen. TCRdb keeps only in-frame clones here, not all; method: immunoSEQ multiplex PCR. Among around 110,000 clones, approximately 92% were seen once, and the ten largest hold 0.23%. Specimen: unstimulated CD4+ T cells sorted from spleen or lymph node cells, collected before transplant. The receptor source for this set is a human donor who was the organ donor for an intestinal transplant.

The chain couples TRBV28 to TRBJ1-5, with 9 bases that match TRBD1. The CDR3 is made up of 16 amino acids. The junction had 12 bases not matched to a gene; V was cut back by 6 bases and J by 6 bases. CDR1 and CDR2 from the germline V gene are MDHEN and SYDVKM. The CDR3, as DNA: TGTGCCAGCAGGGACAGGGGCGGCGGGGGTGGTCAGCCCCAGCATTTT. This codes for CASRDRGGGGGQPQHF.

The chain employs TRBV6-5 and TRBJ2-7, with 10 nucleotides matching TRBD1. The junction had 4 bases not matched to a gene; V was cut back by 4 bases and J by 1 base. The CDR3 consists of 15 residues. Germline CDR1 is MNHEY and CDR2 is SVGAGI. CDR3 sequence: CASSSPGQGSYEQYF. CDR3 coding DNA: TGTGCCAGCAGTTCCCCGGGACAGGGGTCCTACGAGCAGTACTTC.

The chain recombines TRBV2 with TRBJ2-5; TRBD2 aligns across 8 bases. V trimming: 6 bases; J trimming: 5 bases; junction bases outside the gene matches: 8. This CDR3 spans 14 amino acids. Germline-derived CDR1 and CDR2 are SNHLY and FYNNEI. The DNA for the CDR3 is TGTGCCAGCAGACCCCGGGGGGGGCAGGAGACCCAGTACTTC. Protein sequence: CASRPRGGQETQYF.

The genes are TRBV25-1 and TRBJ2-5; D may match TRBD1 or TRBD2 (7 bases each). V lost 5 bases to trimming and J lost 4 bases, with 11 bases between them. The CDR3 spans 13 residues. From germline, CDR1 is MGHDK and CDR2 SYGVNS. CDR3 sequence: CASSQGGGETQYF. In nucleotides, the CDR3 is TGTGCCAGCAGTCAGGGGGGGGGAGAGACCCAGTACTTC.

V and J are TRBV7-2 and TRBJ2-5; D remains ambiguous. The CDR3 runs 15 residues. V gave up 3 bases and J gave up 4 bases, with 15 bases separating them. Germline assignment: CDR1 SGHTA and CDR2 FQGNSA. The CDR3 region is CASSLVYFRPETQYF. The CDR3 nucleotides are TGTGCCAGCAGCTTGGTTTACTTCCGACCAGAGACCCAGTACTTC.

The chain joins TRBV19 to TRBJ1-5, with D possibly matching TRBD1 (5 bases). The CDR3 loop spans 16 amino acids. Trimming removed 6 bases at V and 4 bases at J, with 19 bases between. CDR1 and CDR2 (germline): LNHDA, SQIVND (reference sequence). The CDR3 spells CASSPVRGVGNQPQHF. As DNA, the CDR3 is TGTGCCAGTAGCCCTGTTAGGGGAGTAGGGAATCAGCCCCAGCATTTT.

V usage is TRBV9 and J usage is TRBJ1-2; D is unclear. Per the germline V gene, CDR1 is SGDLS and CDR2 is YYNGEE. V was cut by 3 bases and J by 8 bases, with 17 bases left in between. The CDR3 totals 14 residues. In DNA form, the CDR3 reads TGTGCCAGCAGCGCAAACTTGAGGACGGAGGGCTACACCTTC. Residues: CASSANLRTEGYTF.

This rearrangement joins TRBV28 to TRBJ2-5; no reliable D call. CDR1 and CDR2 (germline): MDHEN, SYDVKM. The CDR3 runs 12 residues. V was cut by 5 bases and J by 5 bases, with 9 bases left in between. The CDR3 DNA follows: TGTGCCAGCAGTCCTTTCGGGGAGACCCAGTACTTC. Translated, it gives CASSPFGETQYF.

This chain connects TRBV21-1 to TRBJ2-1; the table's D gene call, TRBD2, was not cross checked with the DNA. TRBV21-1 is tagged as a pseudogene. The CDR3 is 16 residues long. For the CDR3, the DNA is TGTGCCAGCAGCAAAGGGACTAGCGGGAGGGCCAATGAGCAGTTCTTC. It specifies CASSKGTSGRANEQFF.

The chain carries TRBV7-2 and TRBJ1-5; D perhaps matches TRBD1 (5 bases). Trimming cost V 5 bases and J 7 bases, with 15 bases left between them. This CDR3 spans 14 amino acids. CDR1 SGHTA and CDR2 FQGNSA come from the germline V gene. DNA of the CDR3: TGTGCCAGCAGCAGGGCGGGGGTGGAACAGCCCCAGCATTTT. Its protein product is CASSRAGVEQPQHF.

The chain links TRBV10-1 to TRBJ1-2; a weak D match, TRBD1 (5 bases). The V gene lost 1 base and the J gene lost 5 bases, with 14 bases spanning the gap. Per the germline V gene, CDR1 is WNHNN and CDR2 is SYGVQD (reference sequence). The CDR3 sequence is 15 residues long. Here the CDR3 DNA reads TGCGCCAGCAGTGAGTTCCCGGGGCCGGAGTATGGCTACACCTTC. Amino acid sequence: CASSEFPGPEYGYTF.

This clone was found once. The chain couples TRBV15 to TRBJ1-2; D remains unclear. Germline V gene sequence: CDR1 LNHNV, CDR2 YYDKDF (reference sequence). This CDR3 has 15 residues. V was pared by 1 base and J by 3 bases, with 12 bases between. The CDR3 DNA sequence: TGTGCCACCAGCAGAGCCCCGACGGGAGACTATGGCTACACCTTC. Protein product: CATSRAPTGDYGYTF.

CDR3 residues: CASRNTMNTEAFF. CDR3 bases: TGCGCCAGCAGGAATACAATGAACACTGAAGCTTTCTTT. The chain uses TRBV5-1 and TRBJ1-1; D is unresolved. The V gene lost 5 bases and the J gene lost 0 bases, with 8 bases spanning the gap. The germline V gene encodes CDR1 SGHRS and CDR2 YFSETQ. The CDR3 is 13 residues long.

The chain employs TRBV6-5 and TRBJ1-2; D not certain. The germline gives CDR1 MNHEY, CDR2 SVGAGI. V shed 0 bases and J shed 7 bases, with 9 bases lying between them. The CDR3 extends over 13 amino acids. DNA for the CDR3: TGTGCCAGCAGTTACTCGAGTCAAGGTGGCTACACCTTC. This codes for CASSYSSQGGYTF.

Only a few counts were recorded for this clone. The gene calls are TRBV6-4 and TRBJ2-7; D might be TRBD1 (5 bases). Germline V gene sequence: CDR1 MRHNA, CDR2 SNTAGT. The CDR3 spans 12 residues. The V gene lost 8 bases and the J gene lost 2 bases, with 10 bases spanning the gap. CDR3 loop: CASPDTTYEQYF. CDR3 DNA sequence: TGTGCCAGCCCGGACACGACCTACGAGCAGTACTTC.

The rearrangement links TRBV6-5 to TRBJ2-1, with D hard to call. V lost 7 bases, J lost 5 bases, and 6 bases lay in between. Germline V gene data show CDR1 as MNHEY and CDR2 as SVGAGI. The CDR3 spans 11 residues. The CDR3 DNA follows: TGTGCCAGCACGCAGAACAATGAGCAGTTCTTC. Its translation: CASTQNNEQFF.

The chain is built from TRBV29-1 and TRBJ1-2, with unresolved D. V was pared by 1 base and J by 4 bases, with 7 bases between. The germline V gene encodes CDR1 SQVTM and CDR2 ANQGSEA. This CDR3 has 12 amino acids. CDR3 sequence reads: CSVEGMLYGYTF. CDR3 nucleotide sequence: TGCAGCGTTGAAGGCATGCTCTATGGCTACACCTTC.